What follows describes a single T cell receptor (beta chain). This CDR3 has 14 amino acids. Trimming at V came to 3 bases and at J to 9 bases, leaving 4 bases not matched to a gene. Germline CDR1 SGHNT, CDR2 YYREEE (reference sequence). This sample stems from a study of T cell responses to AZD1222 COVID-19 vaccine. TCRdb's table, derived via immunoSEQ multiplex PCR, lists solely in-frame clones and lacks some. The sample yields about 140,000 clones, about 92% seen once. The rearrangement uses TRBV5-4 and TRBJ1-6; 9 bases are shared with TRBD1. The sample in question was peripheral blood, obtained 28 days after the second AZD1222 dose. The clonotype was recovered from an adult who received the AZD1222 COVID-19 vaccine. In nucleotides, the CDR3 is TGTGCCAGCAGCTGGGACAGGGAAGGTTCACCCCTCCACTTT. It yields the protein CASSWDREGSPLHF. The whole variable domain, remainder taken from reference TRBV5-4 and TRBJ1-6, is ETGVTQSPTHLIKTRGQQVTLRCSSQSGHNTVSWYQQALGQGPQFIFQYYREEENGRGNFPPRFSGLQFPNYSSELNVNALELDDSALYLCASSWDREGSPLHFGNGTRLTVT.